Below are 7 T cell receptor beta chains sequenced from a single sample in a study of cytomegalovirus exposure and HLA in healthy donors. Sequencing used immunoSEQ multiplex PCR; TCRdb keeps in-frame clones, though not all of them. The table includes some 140,000 clones, around nine tenths detected once. Sequencing was performed on PBMCs. All receptors come from a man younger than 30 in good health and CMV-seropositive.

The V call is TRBV19, the J call TRBJ2-3, with 9 bases aligning to TRBD1. Germline V gene lookup returns CDR1 LNHDA and CDR2 SQIVND (reference sequence). CDR3 length: 17 residues. V lost 3 bases to trimming and J lost 4 bases; unmatched junction nucleotides: 11. The CDR3 spells CASSIPAGTGPSDTQYF. DNA for the CDR3: TGTGCCAGTAGTATTCCTGCCGGGACAGGGCCATCAGATACGCAGTATTTT.

CDR3 protein: CASSLDRVRNSPLHF. CDR3 sequence (DNA): TGTGCCAGCAGCTTAGACAGGGTTCGGAATTCACCCCTCCACTTT. The V and J genes are TRBV11-2 and TRBJ1-6; a weak D match, TRBD1 (5 bases). Germline values: CDR1 SGHAT, CDR2 FQNNGV. The length of the CDR3 is 15 residues. The V and J ends lost 0 bases and 7 bases respectively, with 10 bases between them.

This clone occurred once. V is TRBV27 and J is TRBJ2-5, with D possibly TRBD1 on 5 matching bases. Germline loops: CDR1 MNHEY, CDR2 SMNVEV (reference sequence). The ends were cut back, 8 bases at V and 3 bases at J, with 16 bases in the middle. The CDR3 is 14 amino acids. CDR3 bases: TGTGCCAGCCGCGAGACTCAGGGAAAAGAGACCCAGTACTTC. Encoded protein: CASRETQGKETQYF.

This chain joins TRBV29-1 and TRBJ2-1, with 12 bases aligning to TRBD1. Germline trimming cut 7 bases from V and 10 bases from J; bases unmatched to any gene: 8. Germline V CDR1 and CDR2: SQVTM, ANQGSEA. The CDR3 is made up of 13 amino acids. CDR3 DNA sequence: TGCAGCGGGGGGACAGGGGGCGCGAGGGAGCAGTTCTTC. It yields the protein CSGGTGGAREQFF.

This clone was seen once. The genes are TRBV27 and TRBJ2-1; D possibly corresponds to TRBD1 (5 bases). The V end lost 5 bases, the J end lost 4 bases, and 12 bases lay between the germline ends. The CDR3 sequence is 14 residues long. The germline gives CDR1 MNHEY, CDR2 SMNVEV (reference sequence). The CDR3 spells CASSTAGPYNEQFF. The CDR3 region has the DNA TGTGCCAGCAGTACTGCAGGGCCATACAATGAGCAGTTCTTC.

The CDR3 region is CASSLGQMNTEAFF. DNA of the CDR3: TGTGCCAGCAGCTTGGGACAGATGAACACTGAAGCTTTCTTT. This sequence joins TRBV7-3 and TRBJ1-1, with TRBD1 identical over 7 bases. The CDR3 is 14 residues long. The J segment lost 0 bases and the V segment lost 3 bases, leaving 1 base of the junction unmatched. The V gene's germline CDR1 is SGHTA and CDR2 FQGTGA. Drawing the rest from reference TRBV7-3 and TRBJ1-1, the complete variable domain is GAGVSQTPSNKVTEKGKYVELRCDPISGHTALYWYRQSLGQGPEFLIYFQGTGAADDSGLPNDRFFAVRPEGSVSTLKIQRTERGDSAVYLCASSLGQMNTEAFFGQGTRLTVV.

This clone was observed once. The chain carries TRBV4-3 and TRBJ2-7, with D perhaps matching TRBD2 (6 bases). Looked up from germline, CDR1 is LGHNA and CDR2 is YSLEER. With 1 base removed from V and 2 bases from J, the gap between germline ends came to 15 bases. The CDR3 is 16 amino acids. The CDR3 coding sequence is TGCGCCAGCAGCCAAGGTCTAGTTCGGGAGACCTACGAGCAGTACTTC. Encoded protein: CASSQGLVRETYEQYF.